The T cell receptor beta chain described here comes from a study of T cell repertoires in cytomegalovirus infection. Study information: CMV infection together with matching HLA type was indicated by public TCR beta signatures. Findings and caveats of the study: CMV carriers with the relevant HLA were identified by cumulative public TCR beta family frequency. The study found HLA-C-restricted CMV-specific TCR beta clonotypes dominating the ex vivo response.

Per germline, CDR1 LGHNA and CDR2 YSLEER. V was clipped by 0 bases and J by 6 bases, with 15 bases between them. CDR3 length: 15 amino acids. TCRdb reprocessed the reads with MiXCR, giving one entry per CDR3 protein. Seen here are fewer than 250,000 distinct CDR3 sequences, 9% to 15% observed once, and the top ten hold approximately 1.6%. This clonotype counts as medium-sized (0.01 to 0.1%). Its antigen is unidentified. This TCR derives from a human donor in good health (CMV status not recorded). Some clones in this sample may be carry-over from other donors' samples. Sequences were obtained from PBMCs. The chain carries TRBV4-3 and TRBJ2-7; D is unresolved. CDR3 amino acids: CASSQDSPNLGEQYF. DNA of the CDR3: TGCGCCAGCAGCCAAGATTCCCCCAACCTGGGCGAGCAGTACTTC.